The next 5 T cell receptor beta chains were all read from a single sample in a study of blood T cell repertoires in COVID-19. Assay: immunoSEQ multiplex PCR; the TCRdb copy retains only in-frame clones and omits some. The table records fewer than 85,000 clones, 70% to 85% of them present only once. Specimen: peripheral blood. The receptors here all came from a man aged 55-75 years with active or convalescent COVID-19.

V and J are TRBV4-2 and TRBJ1-5; the D is unclear. V lost 0 bases and J lost 7, with 13 bases in between. The CDR3 covers 15 residues. CDR1 is LGHNA, CDR2 YNFKEQ, per germline. Here the CDR3 reads CASSQDQRAGQPQHF. The CDR3 DNA follows: TGTGCCAGCAGCCAAGATCAGAGGGCCGGGCAGCCCCAGCATTTT.

The rearrangement uses TRBV19 and TRBJ1-2; the D gene is possibly TRBD1 (5 bases). The germline V and J ends were trimmed by 6 bases and 0 bases, with 17 bases remaining between them. The CDR3 totals 16 residues. The germline CDR1 and CDR2 sequences are LNHDA and SQIVND (reference sequence). CDR3 in amino acids: CASSPGPASPNYGYTF. CDR3 DNA sequence: TGTGCCAGTAGCCCAGGGCCAGCCTCGCCTAACTATGGCTACACCTTC.

The gene calls are TRBV28 and TRBJ1-2; 11 nucleotides match TRBD1. J lost 8 bases, V lost 3 bases, and 5 bases had no gene match. The CDR3 contains 14 residues. The V gene's germline CDR1 is MDHEN and CDR2 SYDVKM. The CDR3 region is CASSFRDRGAGYTF. CDR3 nucleotides: TGTGCCAGCAGTTTTAGGGACAGGGGGGCAGGCTACACCTTC.

The chain is built from TRBV5-4 and TRBJ1-2, with TRBD1 as a possible D gene (6 bases). Trimming left V 2 bases short and J 0 bases short, with 8 bases between. Germline-derived CDR1 and CDR2 are SGHNT and YYREEE (reference sequence). CDR3 size: 14 residues. CDR3 loop: CASSLWTANYGYTF. The CDR3 DNA reads as TGTGCCAGCAGCTTATGGACAGCTAACTATGGCTACACCTTC.

This clone was recorded at least ten times. V gene TRBV5-1 combines with J gene TRBJ1-4; maybe TRBD1 (6 bases). The V end lost 7 bases, the J end lost 0 bases, and 13 bases lay between the germline ends. The CDR3 contains 15 residues. Looked up from germline, CDR1 is SGHRS and CDR2 is YFSETQ. Written as DNA, the CDR3 is TGCGCCAGCGCACGGGGGGCCGCAACTAATGAAAAACTGTTTTTT. It codes for CASARGAATNEKLFF.